Reported below is one T cell receptor beta chain. Its antigen has not been determined. No quality values exist for individual bases; no much larger clone is one base distant. The immunoSEQ Assay, a bias-controlled multiplex PCR, was used to amplify TCRbeta CDR3 regions from genomic DNA. As for how the authors treated the data: The number of nucleated cells in each sample was estimated from the amplification of reference gene primers within the assay. Sequence reads were collapsed and filtered to measure the absolute abundance of every unique TCRbeta CDR3 rearrangement. For each sample, productive Simpson clonality was calculated as the square root of Simpson's diversity index over productive rearrangements. What TCRdb holds here is the immuneACCESS table cut down to in-frame rearrangements. Part of the clones is not present; checked against another copy, under half of the missing clones reflect an unresolved V gene, and the others are unexplained. V and J calls and clone size follow that table, whereas D and trimming were derived from the DNA. This sample holds 150,000 to 180,000 clones; over 70% were observed only once. Approximately 0.5% of the sample is held by the ten biggest clonotypes.

This entry comes from a study of blood T cell repertoires in COVID-19 (dated by TCRdb to between 2020 and 2021). For context, the study as a whole: Samples covering the acute and convalescent phases of COVID-19 were provided by collaborators in the United States, Italy and Spain. The material from the prospective study consisted of cDNA or gDNA derived from T cells, B-cell-depleted T cells, or PBMCs. The dataset comprised deeply sampled blood TCRbeta repertoires from subjects exposed to, actively infected with, or recovered from COVID-19. The samples were drawn from the first 160 participants of the ongoing ImmuneRACE study and from roughly 1,300 subjects provided by 6 global collaborators. The sample metadata nearly always contained a de-identified subject ID, COVID-19 status, age in years and sex. A freely available public database, intended as a resource for researchers studying the immune response to SARS-CoV-2, is where the repertoires were released. Where available, HLA class I and class II types were obtained from metadata supplied by the sample provider rather than from assay-based typing.

General findings and caveats noted by the study authors: How much clinical and demographic metadata was included differed by source and by participant, and the metadata was provided uncurated.

Each collaborating institution followed its own protocols to collect whole blood in K2EDTA tubes. Collaborator samples were shipped for TCRbeta analysis as frozen whole blood, isolated PBMCs, or DNA extracted from either sample type. This sequence was found in a man between 60 and 70 years old with acute or convalescent COVID-19. Sequenced material: peripheral blood.

The CDR3 sequence is CASSLRQGAIRGNSPLHF. The bases are TGTGCCAGCAGCTTACGACAGGGGGCGATCCGGGGCAATTCACCCCTCCACTTT. Rearrangement joined TRBV11-2 to TRBJ1-6, with 10 bases matching TRBD1. The CDR3 goes from the cysteine to the phenylalanine over 18 residues. Left in the record is the CDR3 DNA by itself, 54 bases read in frame from the first base. V trim: 2 bases; J trim: 7 bases; unmatched bases: 11. CDR1 and CDR2, looked up from the germline V gene, are SGHAT and FQNNGV.